This TCR beta chain stems from a study of brain T cells in children with intractable seizures. The sequenced cases were selected for having the highest brain T cell transcript signatures. Patients received at least one anti-epileptic drug before surgery. The table came from immunoSEQ multiplex PCR; TCRdb's copy has only in-frame clones and leaves some out. The table lists thousands of clones, around 69% of them singletons, with 8.5% to 9.5% in the top ten. Study-wide results and caveats: Patients' HCMV serostatus was unknown; virus specificity rests on CDR3 similarity alone. Known viral epitope-specific CDR3s closely matched each case's top public brain CDR3. Pre- and post-surgery blood differed in depth, so pre-surgery absences may be undersampling.

With regard to this clone: Its specificity is not known.

The germline gives CDR1 MNHEY, CDR2 SMNVEV (reference sequence). Trimming pared 0 bases from V and 0 bases from J, leaving 12 bases between. CDR3 size: 16 residues. This TCR derives from a boy in the first two years of life with tuberous sclerosis and intractable seizures. Sequenced here: resected brain tissue, sampled at surgery. The chain has TRBV27 and TRBJ2-7, with D maybe TRBD2 (6 bases). CDR3 sequence reads: CASSLSPGGTSYEQYF. Here the CDR3 DNA reads TGTGCCAGCAGTTTATCACCTGGAGGGACCTCCTACGAGCAGTACTTC.